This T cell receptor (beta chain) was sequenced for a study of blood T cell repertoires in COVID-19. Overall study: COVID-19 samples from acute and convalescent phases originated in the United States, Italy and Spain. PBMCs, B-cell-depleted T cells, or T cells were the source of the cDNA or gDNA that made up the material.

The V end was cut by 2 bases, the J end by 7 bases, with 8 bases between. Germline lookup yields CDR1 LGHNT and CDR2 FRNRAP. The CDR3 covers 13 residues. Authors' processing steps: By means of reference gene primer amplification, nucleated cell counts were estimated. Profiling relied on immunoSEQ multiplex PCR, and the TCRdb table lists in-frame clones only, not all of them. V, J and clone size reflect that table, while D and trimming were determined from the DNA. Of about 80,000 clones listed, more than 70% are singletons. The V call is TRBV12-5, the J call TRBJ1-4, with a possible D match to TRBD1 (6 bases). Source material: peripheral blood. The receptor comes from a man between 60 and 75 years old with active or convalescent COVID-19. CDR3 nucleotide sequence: TGTGCTAGTGGTTTGATGGGGGCTGAAAAACTGTTTTTT. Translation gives CASGLMGAEKLFF.